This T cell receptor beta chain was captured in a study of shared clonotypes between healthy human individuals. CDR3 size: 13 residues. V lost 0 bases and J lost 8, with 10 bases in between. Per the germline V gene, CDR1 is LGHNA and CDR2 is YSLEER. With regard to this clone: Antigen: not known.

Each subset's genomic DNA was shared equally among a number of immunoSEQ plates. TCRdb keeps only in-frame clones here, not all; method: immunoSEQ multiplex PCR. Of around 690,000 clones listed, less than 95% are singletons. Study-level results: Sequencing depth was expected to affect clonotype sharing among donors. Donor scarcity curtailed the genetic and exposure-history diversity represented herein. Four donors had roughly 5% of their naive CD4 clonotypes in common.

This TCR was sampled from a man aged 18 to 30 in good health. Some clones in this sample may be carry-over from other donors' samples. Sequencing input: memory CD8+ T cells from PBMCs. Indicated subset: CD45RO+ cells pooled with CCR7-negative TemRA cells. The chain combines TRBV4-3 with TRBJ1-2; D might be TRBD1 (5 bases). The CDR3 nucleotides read TGCGCCAGCAGCCAAGATCTCCGGGGCGGCTACACCTTC. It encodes CASSQDLRGGYTF.